This TCR beta chain was recorded in a study of spatial heterogeneity in lung cancer. Background on the study: Alpha-chain detections were consistently fewer than beta-chain detections among the sequences. Within raw reads, each unique TCR and UMI combination appeared on average more than ten times.

Every molecule of TCR cDNA had its own unique molecular identifier. TCRdb used MiXCR to reprocess the 5' RACE reads, holding one entry per CDR3 protein. Among about 86,000 distinct CDR3 sequences listed, roughly an eighth were seen once. The CDR3 runs 15 residues. Noted time point: sample taken at primary tumor resection. Whole RNA came from tumor, nontumor lung or frozen PBMC and was sequenced without being sorted. This clonotype was detected only a few times. Its cognate antigen is unknown. Study-level results: Resection saw ubiquitous expanded tumor TCRs appear in blood more than follow-up did.

The sample here was PBMCs, taken at surgery. V and J are TRBV21-1 and TRBJ2-7; TRBD1 reflects the table's D call only, with no check against the DNA. TRBV21-1 is a recognized pseudogene. The source is a male donor with early-stage non-small cell lung cancer. DNA of the CDR3: TGTGCCAGCATCGGGTGGCAGGGGATGTTCTACGAGCAGTACTTC. Protein product: CASIGWQGMFYEQYF.